The sequence of this T cell receptor beta chain was determined in a study of cytomegalovirus exposure and HLA in healthy donors. The germline gives CDR1 ENHRY, CDR2 SYGVKD. CDR3 size: 17 residues. J gave up 1 base and V 3 bases, and 11 bases lay outside the gene matches. Vbeta (60) and Jbeta (13) primers were used in the PCR. The method was immunoSEQ multiplex PCR; TCRdb's version includes in-frame clones alone and lacks a portion of them. In total, the table holds 60,000 to 100,000 clones. The source is a man between 25 and 39 years old in good health and CMV-seronegative. The specimen sequenced was PBMCs. The chain has TRBV10-3 and TRBJ2-7, with 8 positions matching TRBD2. In DNA form, the CDR3 reads TGTGCCATCAGTGATATTCCCCGAAGCGGGGGATCCTACGAGCAGTACTTC. As protein: CAISDIPRSGGSYEQYF.